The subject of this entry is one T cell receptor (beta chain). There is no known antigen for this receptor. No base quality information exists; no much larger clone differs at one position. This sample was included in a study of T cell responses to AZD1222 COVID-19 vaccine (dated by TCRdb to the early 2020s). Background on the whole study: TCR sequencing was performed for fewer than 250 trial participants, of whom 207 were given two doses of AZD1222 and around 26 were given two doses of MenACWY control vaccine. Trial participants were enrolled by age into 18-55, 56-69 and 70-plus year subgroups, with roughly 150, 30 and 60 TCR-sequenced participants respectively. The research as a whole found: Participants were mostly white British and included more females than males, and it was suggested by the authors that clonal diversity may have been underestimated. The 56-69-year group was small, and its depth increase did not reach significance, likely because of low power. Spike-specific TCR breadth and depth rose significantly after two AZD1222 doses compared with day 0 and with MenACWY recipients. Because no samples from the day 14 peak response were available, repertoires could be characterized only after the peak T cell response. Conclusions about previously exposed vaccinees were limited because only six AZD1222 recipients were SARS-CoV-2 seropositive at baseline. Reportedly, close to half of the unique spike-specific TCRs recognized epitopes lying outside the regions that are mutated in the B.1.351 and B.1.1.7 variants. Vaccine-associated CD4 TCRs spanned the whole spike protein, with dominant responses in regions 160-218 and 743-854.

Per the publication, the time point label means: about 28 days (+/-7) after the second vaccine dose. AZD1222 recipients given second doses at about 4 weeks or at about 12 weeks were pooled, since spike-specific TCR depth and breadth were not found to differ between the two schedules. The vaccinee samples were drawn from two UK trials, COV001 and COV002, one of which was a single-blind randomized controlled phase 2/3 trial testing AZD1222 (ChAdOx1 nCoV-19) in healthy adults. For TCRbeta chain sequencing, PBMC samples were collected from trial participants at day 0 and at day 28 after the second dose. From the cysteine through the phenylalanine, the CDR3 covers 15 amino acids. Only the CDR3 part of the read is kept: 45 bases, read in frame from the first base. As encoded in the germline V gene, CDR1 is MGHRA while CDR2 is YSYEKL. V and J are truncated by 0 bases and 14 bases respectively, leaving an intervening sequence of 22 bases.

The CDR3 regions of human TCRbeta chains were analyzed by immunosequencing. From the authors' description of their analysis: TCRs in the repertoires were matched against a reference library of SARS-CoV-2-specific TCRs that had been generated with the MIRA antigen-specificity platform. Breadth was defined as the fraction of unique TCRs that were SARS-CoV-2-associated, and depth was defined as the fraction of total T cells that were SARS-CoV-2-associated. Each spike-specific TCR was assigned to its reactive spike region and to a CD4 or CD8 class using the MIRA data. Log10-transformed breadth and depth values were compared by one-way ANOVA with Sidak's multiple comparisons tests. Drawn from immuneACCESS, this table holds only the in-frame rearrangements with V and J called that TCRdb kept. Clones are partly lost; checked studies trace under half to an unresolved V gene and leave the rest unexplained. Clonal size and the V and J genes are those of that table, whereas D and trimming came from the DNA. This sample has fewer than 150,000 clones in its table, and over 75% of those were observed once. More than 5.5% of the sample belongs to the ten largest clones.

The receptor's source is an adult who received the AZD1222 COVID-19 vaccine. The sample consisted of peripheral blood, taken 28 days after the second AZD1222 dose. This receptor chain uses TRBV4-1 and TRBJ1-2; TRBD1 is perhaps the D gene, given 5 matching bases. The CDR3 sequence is CASSQDPGTVTLWTF. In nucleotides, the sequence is TGCGCCAGCAGCCAAGATCCCGGGACTGTGACCTTATGGACCTTC.